The rows below give T cell receptor beta chains drawn from one sample of a study of OX40 agonist ivuxolimab in advanced cancers. Assay used: immunoSEQ multiplex PCR; TCRdb lists only in-frame clones, some missing. The sample yields 80,000 to 100,000 clones, roughly 94% seen once. Sequencing used CD4+ or CD8+ T cells sorted from blood, obtained in a trial of the OX40 agonist ivuxolimab. Every receptor here comes from an adult with an advanced solid tumor such as melanoma, head and neck, liver or kidney cancer. CDR3s include the opening cysteine and the closing phenylalanine or tryptophan. A D gene is named only where the DNA matches it firmly. Clone size is shown for a subset of rows, as once, few, many or a class of expanded clone.

clone_size,j_call,d_call,v_call,cdr3_aa,cdr3_nt
NA,TRBJ1-6,NA,TRBV25-1,CASSERIGNSPLHF,TGTGCCAGCAGTGAACGAATCGGAAATTCACCCCTCCACTTT
NA,TRBJ1-5,NA,TRBV7-2,CASSLATVNQPQHF,TGTGCCAGCAGCTTAGCGACAGTCAATCAGCCCCAGCATTTT
NA,TRBJ2-7,TRBD2,TRBV14,CASSRAGVPYEQYF,TGTGCCAGCAGCCGGGCGGGGGTTCCCTACGAGCAGTACTTC
NA,TRBJ1-5,NA,TRBV18,CASSPASNQPQHF,TGTGCCAGCTCACCGGCTAGCAATCAGCCCCAGCATTTT
NA,TRBJ2-3,NA,TRBV18,CASSPTDTQYF,TGTGCCAGCTCACCAACCGATACGCAGTATTTT
NA,TRBJ2-1,NA,TRBV2,CASSGRGSNEQFF,TGTGCCAGCAGTGGTCGGGGAAGCAATGAGCAGTTCTTC
NA,TRBJ2-6,TRBD1,TRBV10-3,CAISGGRDRGNSGANVLTF,TGTGCCATCAGTGGGGGTCGGGACAGGGGAAACTCTGGGGCCAACGTCCTGACTTTC
NA,TRBJ2-5,TRBD1,TRBV2,CASSADRGQETQYF,TGTGCCAGCAGCGCCGACAGGGGTCAAGAGACCCAGTACTTC
NA,TRBJ1-4,NA,TRBV9,CASSPQFGYNEKLFF,TGTGCCAGCAGCCCCCAGTTCGGGTATAATGAAAAACTGTTTTTT
NA,TRBJ2-1,TRBD2,TRBV5-1,CASSLGLAGGNEQFF,TGCGCCAGCAGCTTGGGTCTAGCGGGAGGGAATGAGCAGTTCTTC
NA,TRBJ2-7,NA,TRBV5-4,CASSSQEGLHYEQYF,TGTGCCAGCAGCTCGCAGGAGGGCCTACACTACGAGCAGTACTTC
NA,TRBJ1-4,TRBD1,TRBV5-1,CASSPTGWNEKLFF,TGCGCCAGCAGCCCGACAGGGTGGAATGAAAAACTGTTTTTT
once,TRBJ2-7,TRBD2,TRBV6-5,CASRPGGLTSYEQYF,TGTGCCAGCAGACCGGGGGGACTTACATCCTACGAGCAGTACTTC
NA,TRBJ1-2,NA,TRBV25-1,CASSDPGGANYGYTF,TGTGCCAGCAGTGATCCGGGGGGAGCTAACTATGGCTACACCTTC
NA,TRBJ1-2,NA,TRBV11-2,CASSLDPGVRYGYTF,TGTGCCAGCAGCTTAGATCCGGGGGTTCGCTATGGCTACACCTTC
NA,TRBJ1-2,NA,TRBV6-5,CASSYSRSGYGYTF,TGTGCCAGCAGTTACTCCCGGTCTGGGTATGGCTACACCTTC
NA,TRBJ2-7,NA,TRBV11-2,CASSWGRTYEQYF,TGTGCCAGCAGCTGGGGACGGACCTACGAGCAGTACTTC